This is a list of T cell receptor beta chains from one sample in a study of control samples from healthy donors and cancer patients. Here immunoSEQ multiplex PCR was the method, and the copy in TCRdb shows in-frame clones only, minus some. The sample carries about 98,000 clones, 70% to 80% recorded once. Input material: blood. Source of these receptors: a woman aged 30 to 39 in good health. The CDR3 runs from the conserved cysteine through the conserved F or W. D genes are given only for firm matches. Expanded clones are given a class, and other clones once, few, many or no size at all.

j_gene: TRBJ2-7
len: 14
abundance: .
v_gene: TRBV6-1
d_gene: .
CDR3nt: TGTGCCAGCAGTGATAAGGGAAACTCCTACGAGCAGTACTTC
CDR3aa: CASSDKGNSYEQYF

j_gene: TRBJ2-1
len: 14
abundance: .
v_gene: TRBV14
d_gene: .
CDR3nt: TGTGCCAGCAGCGAAACCACGGCATACAATGAGCAGTTCTTC
CDR3aa: CASSETTAYNEQFF

j_gene: TRBJ2-5
len: 17
abundance: .
v_gene: TRBV6-6
d_gene: .
CDR3nt: TGTGCCAGCAGTCCAGCCCGGGACACGTATTATCAAGAGACCCAGTACTTC
CDR3aa: CASSPARDTYYQETQYF

j_gene: TRBJ1-2
len: 16
abundance: .
v_gene: TRBV6-1
d_gene: .
CDR3nt: TGTGCCAGCAGTGAACTCGACGGGAAAGGGATCTATGGCTACACCTTC
CDR3aa: CASSELDGKGIYGYTF

j_gene: TRBJ1-2
len: 14
abundance: .
v_gene: TRBV15
d_gene: .
CDR3nt: TGTGCCACCAGCAGAGAGGCGGGTCTCGATGGCTACACCTTC
CDR3aa: CATSREAGLDGYTF

j_gene: TRBJ1-3
len: 16
abundance: .
v_gene: TRBV11-2
d_gene: .
CDR3nt: TGTGCCAGCAGCTTAGACAGGAAGGGTTCTGGAAACACCATATATTTT
CDR3aa: CASSLDRKGSGNTIYF

j_gene: TRBJ2-3
len: 15
abundance: .
v_gene: TRBV2
d_gene: .
CDR3nt: TGTGCCAGCAGGAGGGCTACCCTAAGCACAGATACGCAGTATTTT
CDR3aa: CASRRATLSTDTQYF

j_gene: TRBJ1-6
len: 15
abundance: .
v_gene: TRBV27
d_gene: .
CDR3nt: TGTGCCAGCAGTTTATCGGGTGCCTATAATTCACCCCTCCACTTT
CDR3aa: CASSLSGAYNSPLHF

j_gene: TRBJ1-2
len: 13
abundance: once
v_gene: TRBV6-5
d_gene: .
CDR3nt: TGTGCCAGCAGAACTGGGACCGGGTATGGCTACACCTTC
CDR3aa: CASRTGTGYGYTF

j_gene: TRBJ1-5
len: 15
abundance: .
v_gene: TRBV19
d_gene: TRBD1
CDR3nt: TGTGCCAGTACCTCACAGGGGGACTCGGATCAGCCCCAGCATTTT
CDR3aa: CASTSQGDSDQPQHF

j_gene: TRBJ2-7
len: 13
abundance: .
v_gene: TRBV25-1
d_gene: TRBD1
CDR3nt: TGTGCCAGCACTGGGACAGGACTTGTAGGGCAGTACTTC
CDR3aa: CASTGTGLVGQYF

j_gene: TRBJ2-4
len: 16
abundance: .
v_gene: TRBV6-2/TRBV6-3
d_gene: .
CDR3nt: TGTGCCAGCAGTTACTTCAGGGATGGTGCCAAAAACATTCAGTACTTC
CDR3aa: CASSYFRDGAKNIQYF

j_gene: TRBJ2-7
len: 14
abundance: .
v_gene: TRBV10-2
d_gene: TRBD2
CDR3nt: TGCGCCAGCACCGGACTAGCGGGGGGCTACGAGCAGTACTTC
CDR3aa: CASTGLAGGYEQYF